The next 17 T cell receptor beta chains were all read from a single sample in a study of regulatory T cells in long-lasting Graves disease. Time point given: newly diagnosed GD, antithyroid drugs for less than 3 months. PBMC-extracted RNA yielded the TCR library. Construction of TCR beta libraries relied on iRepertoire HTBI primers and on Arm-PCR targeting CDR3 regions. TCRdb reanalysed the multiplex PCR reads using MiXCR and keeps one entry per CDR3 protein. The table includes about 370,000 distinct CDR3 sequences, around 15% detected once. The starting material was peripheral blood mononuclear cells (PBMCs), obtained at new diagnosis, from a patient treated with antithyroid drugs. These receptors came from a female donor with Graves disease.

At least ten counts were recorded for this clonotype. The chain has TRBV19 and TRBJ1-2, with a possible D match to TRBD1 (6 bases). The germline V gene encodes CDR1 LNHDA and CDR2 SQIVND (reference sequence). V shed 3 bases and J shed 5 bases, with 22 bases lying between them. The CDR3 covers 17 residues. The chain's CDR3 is CASSMPGAPSRGYGYTF. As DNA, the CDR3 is TGTGCCAGTAGTATGCCGGGGGCACCCTCCCGTGGGTATGGCTACACCTTC.

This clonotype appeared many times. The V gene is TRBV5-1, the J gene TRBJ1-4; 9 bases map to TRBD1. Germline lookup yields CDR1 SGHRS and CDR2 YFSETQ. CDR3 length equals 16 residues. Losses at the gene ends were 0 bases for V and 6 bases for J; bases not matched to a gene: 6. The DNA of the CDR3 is TGCGCCAGCAGCTTGGAAACGGGACAGGGTGATGAAAAACTGTTTTTT. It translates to CASSLETGQGDEKLFF.

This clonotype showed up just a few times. The chain's CDR3 is CASSLVGRRGNEQFF. CDR3 nucleotides: TGTGCCAGCAGCTTAGTAGGCCGGAGGGGGAATGAGCAGTTCTTC. This chain joins TRBV7-9 and TRBJ2-1; D might be TRBD1 or TRBD2, each matching 6 bases. Trimming stripped 1 base from V and 7 bases from J, with 14 bases between. The CDR3 sequence is 15 residues long. Germline assignment: CDR1 SEHNR and CDR2 FQNEAQ (reference sequence).

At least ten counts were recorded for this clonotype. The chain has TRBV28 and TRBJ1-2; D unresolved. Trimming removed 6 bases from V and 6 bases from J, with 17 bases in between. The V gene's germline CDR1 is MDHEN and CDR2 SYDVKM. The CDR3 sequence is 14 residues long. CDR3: CASSPWLAKDGYTF. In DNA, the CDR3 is TGTGCCAGCAGCCCATGGTTAGCCAAAGATGGCTACACCTTC.

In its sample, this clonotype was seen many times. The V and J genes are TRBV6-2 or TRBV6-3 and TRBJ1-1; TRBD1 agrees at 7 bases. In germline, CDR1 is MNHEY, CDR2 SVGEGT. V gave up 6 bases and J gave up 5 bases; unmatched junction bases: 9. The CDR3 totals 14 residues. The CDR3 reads CASSPPNRGTEAFF. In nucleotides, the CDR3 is TGTGCCAGCAGCCCACCCAACAGGGGAACTGAAGCTTTCTTT.

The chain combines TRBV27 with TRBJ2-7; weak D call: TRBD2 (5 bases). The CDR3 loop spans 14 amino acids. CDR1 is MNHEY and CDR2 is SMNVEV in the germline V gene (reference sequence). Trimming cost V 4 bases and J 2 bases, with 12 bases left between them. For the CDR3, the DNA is TGTGCCAGCAGTTATTCGCGGGTTACCTACGAGCAGTACTTC. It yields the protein CASSYSRVTYEQYF.

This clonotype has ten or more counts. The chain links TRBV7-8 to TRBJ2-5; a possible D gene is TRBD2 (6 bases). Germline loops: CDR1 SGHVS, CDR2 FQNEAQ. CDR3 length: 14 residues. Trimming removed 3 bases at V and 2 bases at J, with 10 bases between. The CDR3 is CASSFSEGQETQYF. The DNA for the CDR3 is TGTGCCAGCAGCTTCTCGGAGGGTCAAGAGACCCAGTACTTC.

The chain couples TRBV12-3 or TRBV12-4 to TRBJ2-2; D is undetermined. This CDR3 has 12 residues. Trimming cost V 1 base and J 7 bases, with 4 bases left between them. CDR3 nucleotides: TGTGCCAGCAGTTTAGGATACGGGGAGCTGTTTTTT. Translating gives CASSLGYGELFF.

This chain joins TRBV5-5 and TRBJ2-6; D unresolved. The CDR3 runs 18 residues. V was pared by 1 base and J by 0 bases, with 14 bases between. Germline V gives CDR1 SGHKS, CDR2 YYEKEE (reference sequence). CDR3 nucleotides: TGTGCCAGCAGCTTGCTTGTTTGGGAAAGCTCTGGGGCCAACGTCCTGACTTTC. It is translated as CASSLLVWESSGANVLTF. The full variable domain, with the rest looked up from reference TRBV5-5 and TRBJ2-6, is DAGVTQSPTHLIKTRGQQVTLRCSPISGHKSVSWYQQVLGQGPQFIFQYYEKEERGRGNFPDRFSARQFPNYSSELNVNALLLGDSALYLCASSLLVWESSGANVLTFGAGSRLTVL.

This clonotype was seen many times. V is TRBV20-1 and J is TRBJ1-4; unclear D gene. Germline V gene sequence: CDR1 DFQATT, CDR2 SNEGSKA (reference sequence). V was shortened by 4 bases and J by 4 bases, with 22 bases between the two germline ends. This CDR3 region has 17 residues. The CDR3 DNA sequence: TGCAGTGCTATGGAAGGGTATGGTCCTCCCCATAATGAAAAACTGTTTTTT. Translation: CSAMEGYGPPHNEKLFF.

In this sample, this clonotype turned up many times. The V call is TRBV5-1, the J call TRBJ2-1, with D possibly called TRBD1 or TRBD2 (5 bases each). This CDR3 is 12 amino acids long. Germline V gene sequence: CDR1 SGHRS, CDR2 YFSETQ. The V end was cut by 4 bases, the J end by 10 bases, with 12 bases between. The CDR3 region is CASSPRGSEQFF. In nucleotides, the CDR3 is TGCGCCAGCAGCCCGAGGGGCAGCGAGCAGTTCTTC.

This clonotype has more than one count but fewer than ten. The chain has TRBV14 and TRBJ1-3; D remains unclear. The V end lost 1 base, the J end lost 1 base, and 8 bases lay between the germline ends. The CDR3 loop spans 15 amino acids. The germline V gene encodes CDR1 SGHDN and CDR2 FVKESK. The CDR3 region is CASSQVVASGNTIYF. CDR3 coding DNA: TGTGCCAGCAGCCAAGTTGTGGCGTCTGGAAACACCATATATTTT.

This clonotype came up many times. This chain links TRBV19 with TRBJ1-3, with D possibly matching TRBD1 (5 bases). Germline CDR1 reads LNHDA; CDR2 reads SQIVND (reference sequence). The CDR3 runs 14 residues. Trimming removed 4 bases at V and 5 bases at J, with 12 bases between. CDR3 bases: TGTGCCAGTAGTACGGTGGACACCAGAAACACCATATATTTT. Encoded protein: CASSTVDTRNTIYF.

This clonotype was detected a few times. The CDR3 bases are TGTGCCAGCAGCGGGCGTAGGGGGAATGAGCAGTTCTTC. Translation gives CASSGRRGNEQFF. This chain uses TRBV5-5 with TRBJ2-1; possible D gene TRBD1, 6 bases. CDR3 size: 13 residues. V was cut by 4 bases and J by 7 bases, with 12 bases left in between. Germline V gene data show CDR1 as SGHKS and CDR2 as YYEKEE (reference sequence).

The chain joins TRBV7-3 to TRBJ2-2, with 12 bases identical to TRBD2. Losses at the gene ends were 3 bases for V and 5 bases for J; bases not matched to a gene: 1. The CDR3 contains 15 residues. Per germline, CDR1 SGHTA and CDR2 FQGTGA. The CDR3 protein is CASSFTSGGTGELFF. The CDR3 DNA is TGTGCCAGCAGCTTTACTAGCGGGGGGACCGGGGAGCTGTTTTTT. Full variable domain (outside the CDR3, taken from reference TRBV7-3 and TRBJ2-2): GAGVSQTPSNKVTEKGKYVELRCDPISGHTALYWYRQSLGQGPEFLIYFQGTGAADDSGLPNDRFFAVRPEGSVSTLKIQRTERGDSAVYLCASSFTSGGTGELFFGEGSRLTVL.

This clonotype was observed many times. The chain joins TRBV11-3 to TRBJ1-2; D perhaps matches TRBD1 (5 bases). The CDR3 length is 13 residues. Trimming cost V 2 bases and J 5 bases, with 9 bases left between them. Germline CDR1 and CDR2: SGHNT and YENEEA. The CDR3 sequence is CASSLRGGYGYTF. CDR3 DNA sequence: TGTGCCAGCAGCTTAAGGGGCGGTTATGGCTACACCTTC.

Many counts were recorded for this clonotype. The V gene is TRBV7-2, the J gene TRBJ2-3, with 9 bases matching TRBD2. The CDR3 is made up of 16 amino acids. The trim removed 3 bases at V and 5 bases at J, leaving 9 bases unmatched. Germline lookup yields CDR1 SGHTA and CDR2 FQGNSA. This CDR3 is CASSLGASGIGDTQYF. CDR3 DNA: TGTGCCAGCAGCTTGGGGGCTAGCGGGATCGGAGATACGCAGTATTTT.